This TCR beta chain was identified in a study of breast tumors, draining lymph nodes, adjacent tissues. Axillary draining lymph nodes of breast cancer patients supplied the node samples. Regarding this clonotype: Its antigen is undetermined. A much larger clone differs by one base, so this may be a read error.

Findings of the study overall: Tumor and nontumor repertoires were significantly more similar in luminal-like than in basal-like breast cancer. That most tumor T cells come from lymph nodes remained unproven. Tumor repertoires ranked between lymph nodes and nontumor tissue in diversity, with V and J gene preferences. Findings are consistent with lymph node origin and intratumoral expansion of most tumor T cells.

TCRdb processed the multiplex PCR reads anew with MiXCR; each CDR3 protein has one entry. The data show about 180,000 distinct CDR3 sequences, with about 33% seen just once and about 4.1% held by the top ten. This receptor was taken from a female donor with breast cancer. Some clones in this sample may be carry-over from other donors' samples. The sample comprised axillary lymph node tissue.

Written as DNA, the CDR3 is TGCAGTGGAGCAATTTTGGGGTCGTATGGCTACACCTTC. Protein product: CSGAILGSYGYTF. The chain couples TRBV20-1 to TRBJ1-2, with unresolved D. Trimming left V 7 bases short and J 5 bases short, with 17 bases between. In germline, CDR1 is DFQATT, CDR2 SNEGSKA (reference sequence). The CDR3 has 13 residues.